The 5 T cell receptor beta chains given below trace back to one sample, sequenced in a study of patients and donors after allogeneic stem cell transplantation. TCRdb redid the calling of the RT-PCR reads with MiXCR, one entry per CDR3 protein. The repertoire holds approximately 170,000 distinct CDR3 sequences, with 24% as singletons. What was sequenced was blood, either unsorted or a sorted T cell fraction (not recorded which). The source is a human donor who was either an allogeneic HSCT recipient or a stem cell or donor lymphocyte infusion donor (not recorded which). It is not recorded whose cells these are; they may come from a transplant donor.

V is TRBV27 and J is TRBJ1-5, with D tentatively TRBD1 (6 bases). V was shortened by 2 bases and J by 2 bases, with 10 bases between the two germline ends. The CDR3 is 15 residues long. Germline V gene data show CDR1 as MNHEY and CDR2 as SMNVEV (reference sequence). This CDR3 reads CASSLDPGGNQPQHF. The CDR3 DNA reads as TGTGCCAGCAGTTTAGATCCAGGGGGCAATCAGCCCCAGCATTTT.

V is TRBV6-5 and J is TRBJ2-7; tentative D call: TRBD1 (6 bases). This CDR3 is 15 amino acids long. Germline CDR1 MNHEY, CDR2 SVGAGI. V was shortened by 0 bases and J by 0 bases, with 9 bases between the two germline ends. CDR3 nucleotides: TGTGCCAGCAGTTACTCGACAGGCAACTCCTACGAGCAGTACTTC. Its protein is CASSYSTGNSYEQYF.

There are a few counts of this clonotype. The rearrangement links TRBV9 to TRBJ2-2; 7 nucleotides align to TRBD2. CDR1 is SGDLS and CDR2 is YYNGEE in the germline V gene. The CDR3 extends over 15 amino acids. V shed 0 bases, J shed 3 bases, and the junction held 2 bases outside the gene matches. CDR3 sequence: CASSVGLADTGELFF. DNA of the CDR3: TGTGCCAGCAGCGTAGGTCTAGCGGACACCGGGGAGCTGTTTTTT.

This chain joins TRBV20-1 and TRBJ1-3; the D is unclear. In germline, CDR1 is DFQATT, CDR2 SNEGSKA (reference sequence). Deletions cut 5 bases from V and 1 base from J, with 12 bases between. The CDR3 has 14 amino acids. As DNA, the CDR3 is TGCAGTGCTTACCCCCGGGGATCTGGAAACACCATATATTTT. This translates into CSAYPRGSGNTIYF.

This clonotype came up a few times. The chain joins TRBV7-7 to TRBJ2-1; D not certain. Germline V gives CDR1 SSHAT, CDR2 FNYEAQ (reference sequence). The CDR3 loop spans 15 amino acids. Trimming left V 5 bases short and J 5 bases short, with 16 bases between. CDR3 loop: CASSPHHGVDNEQFF. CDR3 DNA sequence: TGTGCCAGCAGCCCCCACCATGGGGTAGACAATGAGCAGTTCTTC. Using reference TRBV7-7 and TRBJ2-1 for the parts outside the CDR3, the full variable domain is GAGVSQSPRYKVTKRGQDVTLRCDPISSHATLYWYQQALGQGPEFLTYFNYEAQPDKSGLPSDRFSAERPEGSISTLTIQRTEQRDSAMYRCASSPHHGVDNEQFFGPGTRLTVL.